This paragraph reports one TCR beta chain. The CDR3 is 13 residues long. Germline V CDR1 and CDR2: SGHTA, FQGNSA. The data were taken from a study of tumor-infiltrating lymphocytes in oesophageal squamous cell carcinoma. TCRdb re-called the PCR reads with MiXCR, one entry per CDR3 protein. The sample consists of about 10,000 distinct CDR3 sequences, around three fifths of them appearing once. The sequenced sample was esophageal tumor tissue. The TCR comes from a male donor with esophageal squamous cell carcinoma. This rearrangement joins TRBV7-2 to TRBJ2-5; 7 bases agree with TRBD2. Gene TRBJ2-7 matches the end of the DNA better, so the J call may be wrong. The CDR3 nucleotides are TGTGCCAGCAGCTTAGGGCGGGAGTCCGAGCAGTACTTC. Translating gives CASSLGRESEQYF.